The rows below give T cell receptor beta chains drawn from one sample of a study of cytomegalovirus exposure and HLA in healthy donors. The assay was immunoSEQ multiplex PCR, and TCRdb's table has in-frame clones only and misses some. Among about 140,000 clones listed, roughly 76% were seen once. Sequencing was performed on PBMCs. All receptors come from a woman aged 35 to 49 in good health and CMV-seronegative. Both conserved end residues are part of each CDR3. A D gene is named only where the DNA matches it firmly. Expanded clones get a size class; other rows say once, few or many, or leave the size out.

abundance: few
j_gene: TRBJ1-2
d_gene: TRBD1
v_gene: TRBV19
CDR3aa: CASSWTGGSGYTF
CDR3nt: TGTGCCAGTAGTTGGACAGGGGGCAGTGGCTACACCTTC

abundance: few
j_gene: TRBJ1-5
d_gene: .
v_gene: TRBV4-1
CDR3aa: CASSQTGQGDNQPQHF
CDR3nt: TGCGCCAGCAGCCAAACAGGGCAGGGCGACAATCAGCCCCAGCATTTT

abundance: few
j_gene: TRBJ1-2
d_gene: .
v_gene: TRBV4-1
CDR3aa: CASSQGLGGYTF
CDR3nt: TGCGCCAGCAGCCAGGGCCTCGGCGGCTACACCTTC

abundance: .
j_gene: TRBJ2-1
d_gene: TRBD2
v_gene: TRBV9
CDR3aa: CASSVGTSGGGEQFF
CDR3nt: TGTGCCAGCAGCGTAGGGACTAGCGGGGGGGGTGAGCAGTTCTTC

abundance: .
j_gene: TRBJ2-1
d_gene: .
v_gene: TRBV11-3
CDR3aa: CASSGADYNEQFF
CDR3nt: TGTGCCAGCAGCGGAGCGGACTACAATGAGCAGTTCTTC

abundance: once
j_gene: TRBJ1-1
d_gene: TRBD1
v_gene: TRBV18
CDR3aa: CASSPSQGADDGTEAFF
CDR3nt: TGTGCCAGCTCACCCAGCCAGGGGGCCGACGATGGCACTGAAGCTTTCTTT

abundance: .
j_gene: TRBJ2-5
d_gene: .
v_gene: TRBV7-7
CDR3aa: CASSRGETQYF
CDR3nt: TGTGCTAGCAGTCGAGGAGAGACCCAGTACTTC

abundance: .
j_gene: TRBJ2-7
d_gene: TRBD2
v_gene: TRBV4-1
CDR3aa: CASSQDGRGEQYF
CDR3nt: TGCGCCAGCAGCCAAGACGGGAGGGGGGAGCAGTACTTC

abundance: .
j_gene: TRBJ1-2
d_gene: .
v_gene: TRBV7-2
CDR3aa: CASSPAGNYGYTF
CDR3nt: TGTGCCAGCAGCCCGGCAGGGAACTATGGCTACACCTTC

abundance: .
j_gene: TRBJ1-4
d_gene: .
v_gene: TRBV4-1
CDR3aa: CASSQDWGANEKLFF
CDR3nt: TGCGCCAGCAGCCAAGATTGGGGGGCTAATGAAAAACTGTTTTTT

abundance: few
j_gene: TRBJ2-7
d_gene: TRBD2
v_gene: TRBV4-2
CDR3aa: CASSQASLAGGRHYEQYF
CDR3nt: TGTGCCAGCAGCCAAGCATCACTAGCGGGGGGTCGGCACTACGAGCAGTACTTC

abundance: .
j_gene: TRBJ1-2
d_gene: TRBD1
v_gene: TRBV29-1
CDR3aa: CSVEDRGTGCGYTF
CDR3nt: TGCAGCGTTGAAGATCGGGGGACAGGGTGCGGCTACACCTTC

abundance: .
j_gene: TRBJ2-5
d_gene: .
v_gene: TRBV5-1
CDR3aa: CASSLSGRQETQYF
CDR3nt: TGCGCCAGCAGCTTGAGCGGGCGTCAAGAGACCCAGTACTTC

abundance: few
j_gene: TRBJ2-2
d_gene: TRBD2
v_gene: TRBV4-3
CDR3aa: CASSLGLAGNTGELFF
CDR3nt: TGCGCCAGCAGCCTGGGACTAGCGGGGAACACCGGGGAGCTGTTTTTT